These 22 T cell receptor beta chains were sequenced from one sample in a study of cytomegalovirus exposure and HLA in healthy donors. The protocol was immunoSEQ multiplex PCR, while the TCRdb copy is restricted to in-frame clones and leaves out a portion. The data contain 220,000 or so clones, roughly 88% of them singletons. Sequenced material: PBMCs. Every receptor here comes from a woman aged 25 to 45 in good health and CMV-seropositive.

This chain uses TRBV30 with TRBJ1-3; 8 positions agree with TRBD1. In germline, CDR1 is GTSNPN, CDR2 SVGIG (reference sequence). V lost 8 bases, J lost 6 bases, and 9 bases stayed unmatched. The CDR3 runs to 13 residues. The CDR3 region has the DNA TGTGCCGGCTGGGACAGGAGAAAAAACACCATATATTTT. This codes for CAGWDRRKNTIYF.

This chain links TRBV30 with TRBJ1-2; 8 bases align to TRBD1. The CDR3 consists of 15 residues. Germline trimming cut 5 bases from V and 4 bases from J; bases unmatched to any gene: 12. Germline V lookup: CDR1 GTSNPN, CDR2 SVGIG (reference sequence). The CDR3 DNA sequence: TGTGCCTGGGACAGGGGAGCTGCTTTCCTCTATGGCTACACCTTC. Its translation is CAWDRGAAFLYGYTF. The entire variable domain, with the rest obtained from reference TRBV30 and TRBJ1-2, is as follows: SQTIHQWPATLVQPVGSPLSLECTVEGTSNPNLYWYRQAAGRGLQLLFYSVGIGQISSEVPQNLSASRPQDRQFILSSKKLLLSDSGFYLCAWDRGAAFLYGYTFGSGTRLTVV.

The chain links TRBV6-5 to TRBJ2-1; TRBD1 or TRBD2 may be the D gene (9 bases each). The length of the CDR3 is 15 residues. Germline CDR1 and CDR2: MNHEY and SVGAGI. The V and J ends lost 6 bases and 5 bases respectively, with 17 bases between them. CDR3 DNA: TGTGCCAGCAGGGCGGGAGGGACAGGGAACAATGAGCAGTTCTTC. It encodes CASRAGGTGNNEQFF.

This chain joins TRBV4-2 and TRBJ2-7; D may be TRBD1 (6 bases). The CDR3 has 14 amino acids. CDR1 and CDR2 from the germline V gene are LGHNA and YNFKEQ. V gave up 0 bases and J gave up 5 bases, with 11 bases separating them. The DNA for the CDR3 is TGTGCCAGCAGCCAAGATTTGCGACAGGACGAGCAGTACTTC. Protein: CASSQDLRQDEQYF.

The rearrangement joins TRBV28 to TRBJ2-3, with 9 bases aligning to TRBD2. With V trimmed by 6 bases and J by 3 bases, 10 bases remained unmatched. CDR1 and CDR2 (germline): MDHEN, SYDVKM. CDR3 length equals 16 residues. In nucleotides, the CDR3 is TGTGCCAGCAGCCCAGGCGGGAGGGGGGGAACAGATACGCAGTATTTT. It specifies CASSPGGRGGTDTQYF.

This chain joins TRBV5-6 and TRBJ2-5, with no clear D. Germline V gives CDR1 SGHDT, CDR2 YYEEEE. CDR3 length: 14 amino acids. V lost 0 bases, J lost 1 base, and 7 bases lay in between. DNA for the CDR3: TGTGCCAGCAGCTTGGGGGGATTCCAAGAGACCCAGTACTTC. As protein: CASSLGGFQETQYF. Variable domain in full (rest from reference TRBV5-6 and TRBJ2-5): DAGVTQSPTHLIKTRGQQVTLRCSPKSGHDTVSWYQQALGQGPQFIFQYYEEEERQRGNFPDRFSGHQFPNYSSELNVNALLLGDSALYLCASSLGGFQETQYFGPGTRLLVL.

The CDR3 here is CASRTLGFEMGPQHF. The CDR3, as DNA: TGTGCCAGCAGGACCCTAGGGTTCGAAATGGGACCCCAGCATTTT. The genes are TRBV2 and TRBJ1-5; D gene ambiguous. Per the germline V gene, CDR1 is SNHLY and CDR2 is FYNNEI. V was clipped by 6 bases and J by 10 bases, with 22 bases between them. CDR3 length equals 15 residues.

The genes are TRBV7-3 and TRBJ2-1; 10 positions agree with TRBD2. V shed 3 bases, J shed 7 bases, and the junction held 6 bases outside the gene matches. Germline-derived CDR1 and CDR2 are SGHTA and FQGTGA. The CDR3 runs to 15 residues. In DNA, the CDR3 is TGTGCCAGCAGCTTCCTAGCGGGAGTAGGGAATGAGCAGTTCTTC. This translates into CASSFLAGVGNEQFF.

CDR3 nucleotide sequence: TGCAGTGCTAGGGGGTTCACTGAAGCTTTCTTT. Translation gives CSARGFTEAFF. J is TRBJ1-1 and V is TRBV20-1; the D is unclear. Germline values: CDR1 DFQATT, CDR2 SNEGSKA (reference sequence). The V and J ends lost 3 bases and 4 bases respectively, with 6 bases between them. This CDR3 has 11 residues.

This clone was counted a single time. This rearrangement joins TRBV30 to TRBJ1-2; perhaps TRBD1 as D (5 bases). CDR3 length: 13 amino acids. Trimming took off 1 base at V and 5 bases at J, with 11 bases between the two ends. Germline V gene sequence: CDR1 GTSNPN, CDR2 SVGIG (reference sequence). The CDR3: CAWSGDGSYGYTF. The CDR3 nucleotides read TGTGCCTGGAGTGGGGACGGAAGTTATGGCTACACCTTC.

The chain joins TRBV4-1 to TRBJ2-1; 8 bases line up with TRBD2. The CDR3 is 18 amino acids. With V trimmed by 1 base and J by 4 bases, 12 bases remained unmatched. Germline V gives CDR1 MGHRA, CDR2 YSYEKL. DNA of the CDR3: TGCGCCAGCAGCCAAGCGCACCCGGGACTAGGGGTTTACAATGAGCAGTTCTTC. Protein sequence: CASSQAHPGLGVYNEQFF.

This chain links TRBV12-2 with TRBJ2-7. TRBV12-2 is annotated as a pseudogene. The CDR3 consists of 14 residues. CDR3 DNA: TGTGCAAGTCGCTTAGGCGCAGGAGCCTACGAGCAGTACTTC. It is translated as CASRLGAGAYEQYF.

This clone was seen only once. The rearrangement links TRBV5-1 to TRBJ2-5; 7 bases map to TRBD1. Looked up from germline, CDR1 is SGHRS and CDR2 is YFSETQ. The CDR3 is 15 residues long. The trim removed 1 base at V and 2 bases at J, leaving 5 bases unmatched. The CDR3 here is CASSLTGRGQETQYF. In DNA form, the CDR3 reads TGCGCCAGCAGCTTGACAGGCAGGGGGCAAGAGACCCAGTACTTC.

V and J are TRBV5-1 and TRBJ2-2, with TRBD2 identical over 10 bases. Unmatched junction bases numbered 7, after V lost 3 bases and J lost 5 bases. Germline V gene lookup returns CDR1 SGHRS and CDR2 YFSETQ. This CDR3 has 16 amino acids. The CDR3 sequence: CASSSWGAGGTGELFF. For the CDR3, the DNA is TGCGCCAGCAGCTCCTGGGGAGCGGGAGGGACCGGGGAGCTGTTTTTT.

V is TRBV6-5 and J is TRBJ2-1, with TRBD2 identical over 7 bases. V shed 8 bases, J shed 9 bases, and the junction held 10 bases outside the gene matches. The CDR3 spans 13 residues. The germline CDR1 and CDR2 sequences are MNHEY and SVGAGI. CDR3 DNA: TGTGCCAGCTCGCGGACTAGTTCGGGTGAGCAGTTCTTC. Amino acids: CASSRTSSGEQFF.

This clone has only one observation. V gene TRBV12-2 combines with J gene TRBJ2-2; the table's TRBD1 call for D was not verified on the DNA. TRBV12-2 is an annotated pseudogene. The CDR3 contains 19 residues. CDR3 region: CASRQRPPTGAFTTGELFF. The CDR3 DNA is TGTGCAAGTCGCCAACGCCCCCCGACAGGGGCCTTTACCACCGGGGAGCTGTTTTTT.

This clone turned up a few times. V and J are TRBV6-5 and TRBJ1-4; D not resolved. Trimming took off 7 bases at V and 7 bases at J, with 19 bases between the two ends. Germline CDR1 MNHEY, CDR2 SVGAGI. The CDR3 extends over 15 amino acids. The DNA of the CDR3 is TGTGCCAGCACCCCCTCGGGAGAGTTTCGTGAAAAACTGTTTTTT. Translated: CASTPSGEFREKLFF.

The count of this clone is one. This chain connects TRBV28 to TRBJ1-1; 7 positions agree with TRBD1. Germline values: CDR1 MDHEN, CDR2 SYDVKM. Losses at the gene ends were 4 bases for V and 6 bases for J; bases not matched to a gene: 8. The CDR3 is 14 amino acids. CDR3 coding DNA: TGTGCCAGCAGTTCGTTGGAGGGGGCCTCTGAAGCTTTCTTT. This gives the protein CASSSLEGASEAFF.

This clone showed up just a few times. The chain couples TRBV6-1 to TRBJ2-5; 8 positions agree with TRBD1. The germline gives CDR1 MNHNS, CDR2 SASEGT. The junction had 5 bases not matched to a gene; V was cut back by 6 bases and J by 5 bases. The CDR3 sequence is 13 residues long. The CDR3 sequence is CASRGTGGETQYF. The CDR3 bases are TGTGCCAGCAGAGGGACAGGCGGGGAGACCCAGTACTTC.

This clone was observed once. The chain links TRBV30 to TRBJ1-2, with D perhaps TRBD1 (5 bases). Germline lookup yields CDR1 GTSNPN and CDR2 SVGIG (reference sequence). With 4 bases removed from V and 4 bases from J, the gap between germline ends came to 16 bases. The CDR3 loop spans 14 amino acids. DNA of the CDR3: TGTGCCTGGACCCTAGAGGGGTCGGTCTATGGCTACACCTTC. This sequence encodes CAWTLEGSVYGYTF.

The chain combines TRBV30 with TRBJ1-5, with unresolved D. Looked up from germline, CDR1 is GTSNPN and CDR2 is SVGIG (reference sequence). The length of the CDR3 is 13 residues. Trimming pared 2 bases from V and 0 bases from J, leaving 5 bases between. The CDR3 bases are TGTGCCTGGAGTCCCAATAGCAATCAGCCCCAGCATTTT. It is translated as CAWSPNSNQPQHF.

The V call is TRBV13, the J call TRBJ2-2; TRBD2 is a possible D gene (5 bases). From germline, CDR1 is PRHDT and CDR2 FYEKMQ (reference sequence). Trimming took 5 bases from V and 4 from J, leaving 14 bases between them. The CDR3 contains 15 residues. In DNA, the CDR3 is TGTGCCAGCAGCGTCGAGACGGACTTCACCGGGGAGCTGTTTTTT. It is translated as CASSVETDFTGELFF.